A single sample gave rise to the 23 T cell receptor beta chains below, sequenced in a study of T cell responses to AZD1222 COVID-19 vaccine. The table came from immunoSEQ multiplex PCR; TCRdb's copy has only in-frame clones and leaves some out. Of about 54,000 clones in the sample, roughly 90% were seen once. Sequencing used peripheral blood, obtained 28 days after the second AZD1222 dose. Source of these receptors: an adult who received the AZD1222 COVID-19 vaccine.

This chain connects TRBV2 to TRBJ2-1; 9 bases map to TRBD2. This CDR3 comprises 14 residues. Germline lookup yields CDR1 SNHLY and CDR2 FYNNEI. The V segment lost 4 bases and the J segment 5 bases; nucleotides outside the gene matches: 3. The CDR3 loop is CASSGGRGHNEQFF. The CDR3 nucleotides read TGTGCCAGCAGTGGCGGGAGGGGTCACAATGAGCAGTTCTTC.

The chain employs TRBV24-1 and TRBJ1-2; possible D gene TRBD1, 5 bases. Germline V gene data show CDR1 as KGHDR and CDR2 as SFDVKD. CDR3 length: 14 residues. V dropped 4 bases and J dropped 6 bases, with 14 bases sitting between them. The CDR3 region has the DNA TGTGCCACCAGTGACCGTTGGGACGGCCATGGCTACACCTTC. It codes for CATSDRWDGHGYTF.

A few counts support this clone. This chain uses TRBV5-1 with TRBJ2-6, with no clear D. V dropped 4 bases and J dropped 9 bases, with 11 bases sitting between them. Germline CDR1 reads SGHRS; CDR2 reads YFSETQ. The CDR3 runs to 13 residues. Written as DNA, the CDR3 is TGCGCCAGCAGCCCCCTGGATCTCAACGTCCTGACTTTC. It codes for CASSPLDLNVLTF.

V is TRBV7-9 and J is TRBJ1-2; unclear D gene. Trimming removed 3 bases from V and 5 bases from J, with 10 bases in between. The germline gives CDR1 SEHNR, CDR2 FQNEAQ (reference sequence). The CDR3 contains 13 residues. CDR3 sequence: CASSFSQMYGYTF. The CDR3 region has the DNA TGTGCCAGCAGCTTCTCACAGATGTATGGCTACACCTTC.

The chain uses TRBV27 and TRBJ1-2, with D possibly TRBD1 on 6 matching bases. There are 15 residues in the CDR3. Germline CDR1 is MNHEY and CDR2 is SMNVEV (reference sequence). With 3 bases removed from V and 3 bases from J, the gap between germline ends came to 14 bases. DNA for the CDR3: TGTGCCAGCAGTTTGGGGCCCCGGACAGACTATGGCTACACCTTC. This encodes CASSLGPRTDYGYTF.

The chain combines TRBV3-1 (or the pseudogene TRBV3-2) with TRBJ1-4; D not resolved. Germline-derived CDR1 and CDR2 are LGHDT and YNNKEL (reference sequence). The CDR3 length is 15 residues. Trimming took off 0 bases at V and 7 bases at J, with 12 bases between the two ends. The CDR3 DNA is TGTGCCAGCAGCCAAGAAGGTAGCCCCAGTGAAAAACTGTTTTTT. Its protein is CASSQEGSPSEKLFF.

J is TRBJ2-3 and V is TRBV15; a weak D match, TRBD2 (6 bases). This CDR3 is 19 amino acids long. Trimming removed 0 bases at V and 6 bases at J, with 25 bases between. Germline V lookup: CDR1 LNHNV, CDR2 YYDKDF (reference sequence). Here the CDR3 reads CATSREARFSAGFEDTQYF. The CDR3 DNA reads TGTGCCACCAGCAGAGAGGCGAGGTTCTCTGCGGGATTTGAGGATACGCAGTATTTT.

This chain uses TRBV7-2 with TRBJ1-1; D remains unclear. Trimming stripped 3 bases from V and 1 base from J, with 6 bases between. The CDR3 is 13 residues long. Germline loops: CDR1 SGHTA, CDR2 FQGNSA. CDR3 loop: CASSLNRNTEAFF. The CDR3 DNA follows: TGTGCCAGCAGCTTGAACAGGAACACTGAAGCTTTCTTT.

In this sample, this clone turned up a few times. The chain joins TRBV14 to TRBJ2-1; D remains unclear. V lost 6 bases and J 9 bases, leaving 15 bases between the germline ends. Germline V gene data show CDR1 as SGHDN and CDR2 as FVKESK. There are 13 residues in the CDR3. In DNA form, the CDR3 reads TGTGCCAGCAGTCCTGGCCTCGGGCGTGAGCAGTTCTTC. Amino acids: CASSPGLGREQFF.

The chain employs TRBV7-2 and TRBJ2-7; tentatively, D is TRBD2 (5 bases). Germline V CDR1 and CDR2: SGHTA, FQGNSA. This CDR3 contains 14 residues. Trimming pared 3 bases from V and 2 bases from J, leaving 11 bases between. CDR3 DNA: TGTGCCAGCAGCTTGGCTAGCAATACCTACGAGCAGTACTTC. Protein product: CASSLASNTYEQYF.

The chain links TRBV5-4 to TRBJ2-5; either TRBD1 or TRBD2 may fit D (6 bases each). This CDR3 spans 15 amino acids. CDR1 is SGHNT and CDR2 is YYREEE in the germline V gene (reference sequence). V dropped 0 bases and J dropped 5 bases, with 14 bases sitting between them. Written as DNA, the CDR3 is TGTGCCAGCAGCTTGGGAGGGGGAGGAAGGGAGACCCAGTACTTC. Translating it yields CASSLGGGGRETQYF.

The gene calls are TRBV18 and TRBJ1-2, with 7 nucleotides matching TRBD1. V shed 5 bases, J shed 6 bases, and the junction held 9 bases outside the gene matches. CDR3 length: 14 residues. CDR1 and CDR2 (germline): KGHSH, LQKENI. The CDR3 nucleotides read TGTGCCAGCTCATTGCAGACAGGGAAAAATGGCTACACCTTC. Encoded protein: CASSLQTGKNGYTF.

V and J are TRBV6-5 and TRBJ1-2; perhaps TRBD1 as D (6 bases). Trimming removed 8 bases at V and 6 bases at J, with 13 bases between. The CDR3 consists of 12 residues. CDR1 is MNHEY, CDR2 SVGAGI, per germline. The CDR3 DNA reads TGTGCCAGCGCCACAGGGTTGGATGGCTACACCTTC. The encoded protein is CASATGLDGYTF.

V gene TRBV5-4 combines with J gene TRBJ1-1; a possible D gene is TRBD1 (6 bases). The germline V gene has CDR1 SGHNT and CDR2 YYREEE (reference sequence). This CDR3 has 14 residues. V dropped 1 base and J dropped 4 bases, with 11 bases sitting between them. The CDR3: CASSLRGLGTEAFF. CDR3 nucleotide sequence: TGTGCCAGCAGCTTGCGGGGGCTAGGCACTGAAGCTTTCTTT.

J is TRBJ2-3 and V is TRBV3-1 (or the pseudogene TRBV3-2); maybe TRBD1 (6 bases). Trimming took off 3 bases at V and 6 bases at J, with 16 bases between the two ends. This CDR3 comprises 15 residues. The V gene's germline CDR1 is LGHDT and CDR2 YNNKEL (reference sequence). This chain's CDR3 is CASSQGAGPVDTQYF. The DNA for the CDR3 is TGTGCCAGCAGCCAGGGGGCAGGGCCCGTCGATACGCAGTATTTT.

The chain recombines TRBV7-2 with TRBJ2-7; 7 nucleotides line up with TRBD2. This CDR3 is 13 amino acids long. Germline CDR1 reads SGHTA; CDR2 reads FQGNSA. Germline trimming cut 3 bases from V and 2 bases from J; bases unmatched to any gene: 1. The CDR3 region is CASSLLAAYEQYF. CDR3 DNA sequence: TGTGCCAGCAGCTTGCTAGCGGCCTACGAGCAGTACTTC.

This clone has a single count. The V and J genes are TRBV2 and TRBJ2-5, with D maybe TRBD1 (5 bases). The CDR3 sequence is 15 residues long. Trimming stripped 5 bases from V and 2 bases from J, with 15 bases between. Germline assignment: CDR1 SNHLY and CDR2 FYNNEI. The CDR3 DNA sequence: TGTGCCAGCAGTCTTCAGTTGGGGCAGCAAGAGACCCAGTACTTC. Translating it yields CASSLQLGQQETQYF.

This clone was seen a few times. The genes are TRBV13 and TRBJ1-1; tentative D call: TRBD1 (5 bases). This CDR3 is 11 amino acids long. Per the germline V gene, CDR1 is PRHDT and CDR2 is FYEKMQ (reference sequence). V dropped 5 bases and J dropped 11 bases, with 12 bases sitting between them. The chain's CDR3 is CASSLGQGAFF. The CDR3 bases are TGTGCCAGCAGCCTCGGACAAGGGGCTTTCTTT.

This sequence joins TRBV7-2 and TRBJ2-7; D not certain. CDR3 size: 14 residues. V dropped 2 bases and J dropped 4 bases, with 12 bases sitting between them. CDR1 and CDR2 from the germline V gene are SGHTA and FQGNSA. CDR3 sequence reads: CASSLTWQFYEQYF. CDR3 nucleotides: TGTGCCAGCAGCTTAACATGGCAGTTTTACGAGCAGTACTTC.

J is TRBJ2-2 and V is TRBV19; TRBD1 might be the D (6 bases). The CDR3 has 13 residues. Trimming shortened V by 5 bases and J by 5 bases, and 9 bases separated the two germline ends. Germline V gene lookup returns CDR1 LNHDA and CDR2 SQIVND (reference sequence). The CDR3 DNA reads as TGTGCCAGTAGTCCGGGACATACCGGGGAGCTGTTTTTT. This translates into CASSPGHTGELFF.

A few counts support this clone. This sequence joins TRBV4-1 and TRBJ2-7; the D gene is possibly TRBD1 (6 bases). The CDR3 has 15 amino acids. Trimming cost V 0 bases and J 2 bases, with 11 bases left between them. The germline gives CDR1 MGHRA, CDR2 YSYEKL. DNA for the CDR3: TGCGCCAGCAGCCAAGAGGAGAACAGGGCCTACGAGCAGTACTTC. This gives the protein CASSQEENRAYEQYF.

This clone was seen only a few times. The chain uses TRBV3-1 (or the pseudogene TRBV3-2) and TRBJ2-7, with a weak D call TRBD2 (6 bases). Per the germline V gene, CDR1 is LGHDT and CDR2 is YNNKEL (reference sequence). Trimming pared 3 bases from V and 7 bases from J, leaving 19 bases between. CDR3 length: 15 residues. CDR3 protein: CASSHGAAGAREQYF. The CDR3 DNA reads TGTGCCAGCAGCCACGGGGCAGCGGGCGCGAGGGAGCAGTACTTC.

CDR3 DNA: TGTGCCAGCTCACATGACGGGTACCGGGAGACCCAGTACTTC. Protein sequence: CASSHDGYRETQYF. The chain couples TRBV18 to TRBJ2-5; D gene uncertain. Between the trimmed V and J ends, which lost 4 bases and 5 bases, there was a span of 14 bases. Germline loops: CDR1 KGHSH, CDR2 LQKENI. The CDR3 totals 14 residues.